A single sample gave rise to the 7 T cell receptor beta chains below, sequenced in a study of T-cell reconstitution after alpha-beta-depleted transplantation in children. TCRbeta library preparation incorporated unique molecular identifiers. Using its own MiXCR run on the PCR reads, TCRdb lists one record per CDR3 protein. The sample lists 250,000 to 350,000 distinct CDR3 sequences, about a tenth occurring once. This material consisted of PBMCs from the stem cell graft donor, taken from the stem cell graft. The receptors were gathered from a human donor who donated a stem cell graft to a child with SCID.

V usage is TRBV3-1 and J usage is TRBJ2-4; D remains ambiguous. Germline CDR1 LGHDT, CDR2 YNNKEL (reference sequence). The ends were cut back, 0 bases at V and 0 bases at J, with 6 bases in the middle. The CDR3 length is 15 residues. This CDR3 is CASSQEGTAKNIQYF. The CDR3 DNA follows: TGTGCCAGCAGCCAAGAGGGCACAGCCAAAAACATTCAGTACTTC.

The table lists this clonotype with many counts. The gene calls are TRBV21-1 and TRBJ2-3; the table gives TRBD1 as D, unverified against the DNA. TRBV21-1 is shown as a pseudogene. There are 14 residues in the CDR3. DNA for the CDR3: TGTGCCAGCAAGGGGAGACGGACCACAGATACGCAGTATTTT. Translated, it gives CASKGRRTTDTQYF.

V and J are TRBV7-3 and TRBJ2-1; 16 positions match TRBD2. The CDR3 consists of 14 residues. The V segment lost 5 bases and the J segment 13 bases; nucleotides outside the gene matches: 5. The germline CDR1 and CDR2 sequences are SGHTA and FQGTGA. The CDR3 reads CASSPGLAGGPQFF. CDR3 coding DNA: TGTGCCAGCAGCCCGGGACTAGCGGGGGGGCCTCAGTTCTTC.

In this sample, this clonotype turned up a few times. The V call is TRBV6-2 or TRBV6-3, the J call TRBJ2-1, with 10 bases lining up with TRBD2. Germline CDR1 is MNHEY and CDR2 is SVGEGT. Unmatched junction bases numbered 10, after V lost 6 bases and J lost 2 bases. The CDR3 has 17 amino acids. CDR3 in DNA: TGTGCCAGCAGCCTCGCCACTAGCGGGGCAACCTACAATGAGCAGTTCTTC. Encoded protein: CASSLATSGATYNEQFF.

The chain carries TRBV6-5 and TRBJ2-7, with D perhaps TRBD1 or TRBD2 (6 bases each). Looked up from germline, CDR1 is MNHEY and CDR2 is SVGAGI. This CDR3 is built from 16 residues. Trimming took off 2 bases at V and 7 bases at J, with 21 bases between the two ends. DNA for the CDR3: TGTGCCAGCAGTTACACCCCGACACGCGGAGGGGGGGAGCAGTACTTC. Its protein product is CASSYTPTRGGGEQYF.

This rearrangement joins TRBV7-3 to TRBJ1-6, with D unclear. Trimming took off 4 bases at V and 7 bases at J, with 11 bases between the two ends. The CDR3 totals 14 residues. Per germline, CDR1 SGHTA and CDR2 FQGTGA. Here the CDR3 reads CASSSSDGNSPLHF. DNA for the CDR3: TGTGCCAGCAGCTCCTCAGACGGGAATTCACCCCTCCACTTT.

The chain employs TRBV12-3 or TRBV12-4 and TRBJ2-2, with D possibly TRBD1 on 5 matching bases. The CDR3 is 14 residues long. Between the trimmed V and J ends, which lost 8 bases and 2 bases, there was a span of 12 bases. The CDR3 bases are TGTGCCAGCCTCGGACAAAGAAACACCGGGGAGCTGTTTTTT. It specifies CASLGQRNTGELFF.